The 27 T cell receptor beta chains listed next were all sequenced from one sample in a study of blood T cell repertoires in COVID-19. Some clones are missing from TCRdb's copy, which holds only in-frame ones; the method was immunoSEQ multiplex PCR. The sample includes 120,000 or so clones, roughly 80% of them seen just once. Sequences were obtained from peripheral blood. Receptors originate from a man aged 70-80 years with acute or convalescent COVID-19.

This clone was recorded once. The chain joins TRBV3-1 (or the pseudogene TRBV3-2) to TRBJ2-3, with 8 bases aligning to TRBD2. This CDR3 comprises 17 residues. CDR1 and CDR2 (germline): LGHDT, YNNKEL (reference sequence). J gave up 3 bases and V 5 bases, and 13 bases lay outside the gene matches. CDR3 coding DNA: TGTGCCAGCAGCTATAGTATTGGCGGGGGGTCAACAGATACGCAGTATTTT. Amino acid sequence: CASSYSIGGGSTDTQYF.

By its share, this clone is medium-sized (0.01 to 0.1%). This chain uses TRBV5-5 with TRBJ1-1; D remains unclear. Germline V gene data show CDR1 as SGHKS and CDR2 as YYEKEE (reference sequence). Trimming removed 1 base at V and 4 bases at J, with 14 bases between. There are 15 residues in the CDR3. CDR3 loop: CASSLIEGWGTEAFF. The CDR3 DNA follows: TGTGCCAGCAGCTTGATAGAGGGATGGGGCACTGAAGCTTTCTTT.

The chain is built from TRBV28 and TRBJ2-5; the match to TRBD1 covers 7 bases. The length of the CDR3 is 16 residues. V shed 2 bases and J 2 bases; nucleotides not matched to a gene: 8. Germline CDR1 and CDR2: MDHEN and SYDVKM. The CDR3: CASSLGTEDRQETQYF. DNA for the CDR3: TGTGCCAGCAGTTTAGGGACAGAGGACAGACAAGAGACCCAGTACTTC.

The chain uses TRBV7-9 and TRBJ1-2; the D gene is possibly TRBD1 (6 bases). The germline CDR1 and CDR2 sequences are SEHNR and FQNEAQ (reference sequence). The ends were cut back, 1 base at V and 4 bases at J, with 10 bases in the middle. The CDR3 consists of 14 residues. CDR3 nucleotides: TGTGCCAGCAGCTTAGGACAGGTCCGCTATGGCTACACCTTC. It encodes CASSLGQVRYGYTF.

The sample holds a few counts of this clone. The CDR3 region is CASTLQGRESETQYF. The CDR3 coding sequence is TGTGCCAGCACCTTGCAAGGGCGGGAGTCGGAGACCCAGTACTTC. The chain is built from TRBV9 and TRBJ2-5, with 7 bases aligning to TRBD2. J gave up 5 bases and V 6 bases, and 13 bases lay outside the gene matches. This CDR3 region has 15 residues. Germline CDR1 is SGDLS and CDR2 is YYNGEE. Together with reference TRBV9 and TRBJ2-5, the CDR3 gives the full variable domain: DSGVTQTPKHLITATGQRVTLRCSPRSGDLSVYWYQQSLDQGLQFLIQYYNGEERAKGNILERFSAQQFPDLHSELNLSSLELGDSALYFCASTLQGRESETQYFGPGTRLLVL.

The chain employs TRBV21-1 and TRBJ2-5; no DNA check was done on the table's D call, TRBD1. TRBV21-1 is reported as a pseudogene. The CDR3 contains 14 residues. CDR3 nucleotide sequence: TGTGCCAGCAGCAGAGGGACAGGGAGAGAGACCCAGTACTTC. Its protein is CASSRGTGRETQYF.

The chain combines TRBV15 with TRBJ1-4, with TRBD1 identical over 9 bases. Germline values: CDR1 LNHNV, CDR2 YYDKDF (reference sequence). The CDR3 is 14 amino acids. J was trimmed by 4 bases and V by 3 bases; bases with no gene match: 0. CDR3 coding DNA: TGTGCCACCAGCAGGGACAGGGGTAATGAAAAACTGTTTTTT. It codes for CATSRDRGNEKLFF.

This clone was seen a few times. The genes are TRBV3-1 (or the pseudogene TRBV3-2) and TRBJ1-2; D is possibly TRBD1 (6 bases). Germline V CDR1 and CDR2: LGHDT, YNNKEL (reference sequence). The ends were cut back, 6 bases at V and 2 bases at J, with 10 bases in the middle. The CDR3 has 13 residues. CDR3 residues: CASRDRRNYGYTF. The CDR3 DNA reads TGTGCCAGCAGGGACAGAAGAAACTATGGCTACACCTTC.

This chain uses TRBV6-5 with TRBJ1-4, with a weak D call TRBD1 (5 bases). The CDR3 contains 16 residues. Looked up from germline, CDR1 is MNHEY and CDR2 is SVGAGI. V was clipped by 1 base and J by 7 bases, with 16 bases between them. CDR3 residues: CASSYFSGTGGEKLFF. The DNA of the CDR3 is TGTGCCAGCAGTTACTTCAGTGGGACGGGGGGTGAAAAACTGTTTTTT.

The J gene is TRBJ1-6, the V gene TRBV3-1 (or the pseudogene TRBV3-2), with TRBD1 identical over 7 bases. The CDR3 runs 16 residues. CDR1 LGHDT and CDR2 YNNKEL come from the germline V gene (reference sequence). V shed 2 bases, J shed 7 bases, and the junction held 8 bases outside the gene matches. The chain's CDR3 is CASSQILGTANSPLHF. CDR3 nucleotide sequence: TGTGCCAGCAGCCAAATCCTCGGGACAGCAAATTCACCCCTCCACTTT.

The genes are TRBV6-5 and TRBJ1-3; 9 bases are a match to TRBD1. Germline-derived CDR1 and CDR2 are MNHEY and SVGAGI. The length of the CDR3 is 16 residues. J was trimmed by 4 bases and V by 2 bases; bases with no gene match: 6. The CDR3: CASSYLTGGAGNTIYF. CDR3 nucleotide sequence: TGTGCCAGCAGTTACCTTACAGGGGGCGCGGGAAACACCATATATTTT.

Written as DNA, the CDR3 is TGTGCCAGCAAAAATAGCGGCGCAGATACGCAGTATTTT. Protein: CASKNSGADTQYF. This chain uses TRBV25-1 with TRBJ2-3; tentative D call: TRBD2 (6 bases). V was trimmed by 7 bases and J by 4 bases, leaving 12 bases between them. CDR1 and CDR2 from the germline V gene are MGHDK and SYGVNS. There are 13 residues in the CDR3.

The gene calls are TRBV27 and TRBJ2-7; D might be TRBD1 (6 bases). V was trimmed by 5 bases and J by 4 bases, leaving 15 bases between them. Looked up from germline, CDR1 is MNHEY and CDR2 is SMNVEV (reference sequence). The CDR3 extends over 14 amino acids. The CDR3 DNA reads as TGTGCCAGCAGTCCCACCGGGACACAATACGAGCAGTACTTC. Protein sequence: CASSPTGTQYEQYF.

This chain joins TRBV15 and TRBJ2-1; D remains ambiguous. The CDR3 runs 16 residues. Germline CDR1 is LNHNV and CDR2 is YYDKDF (reference sequence). Trimming removed 0 bases at V and 8 bases at J, with 17 bases between. CDR3 sequence: CATSREGMGPGYEQFF. The DNA for the CDR3 is TGTGCCACCAGCAGAGAGGGCATGGGTCCTGGGTATGAGCAGTTCTTC.

The sample holds one count of this clone. The V call is TRBV15, the J call TRBJ1-3, with TRBD1 matching over 10 bases. Per the germline V gene, CDR1 is LNHNV and CDR2 is YYDKDF (reference sequence). The V gene end was trimmed by 2 bases and the J gene end by 2 bases; junction bases not matched to a gene: 3. CDR3 length equals 16 residues. For the CDR3, the DNA is TGTGCCACCAGCAGAAGGACAGGGGGAACTGGAAACACCATATATTTT. It is translated as CATSRRTGGTGNTIYF.

Points on this clone: Within the sample, other DNA sequences also encode this same CDR3. The chain couples TRBV12-3 or TRBV12-4 to TRBJ2-1; tentatively, D is TRBD2 (6 bases). Trimming stripped 3 bases from V and 3 bases from J, with 6 bases between. The length of the CDR3 is 13 residues. CDR3: CASSLGGYNEQFF. The CDR3, as DNA: TGTGCCAGCAGTTTGGGAGGCTACAATGAGCAGTTCTTC.

The chain recombines TRBV30 with TRBJ2-7; 12 bases are a match to TRBD2. CDR3 length equals 15 residues. Losses at the gene ends were 4 bases for V and 0 bases for J; bases not matched to a gene: 4. Germline V CDR1 and CDR2: GTSNPN, SVGIG (reference sequence). The CDR3 sequence: CAWKTSGSSSYEQYF. CDR3 coding DNA: TGTGCCTGGAAGACTAGCGGGAGTTCCTCCTACGAGCAGTACTTC. Drawing the rest from reference TRBV30 and TRBJ2-7, the complete variable domain is SQTIHQWPATLVQPVGSPLSLECTVEGTSNPNLYWYRQAAGRGLQLLFYSVGIGQISSEVPQNLSASRPQDRQFILSSKKLLLSDSGFYLCAWKTSGSSSYEQYFGPGTRLTVT.

This clone came up once. In DNA, the CDR3 is TGTGCCAGCAGTTTGTCTAGCGGGAGCCATGAGCAGTTCTTC. Residues: CASSLSSGSHEQFF. The chain has TRBV28 and TRBJ2-1; TRBD2 matches 10 bases. Germline V gene lookup returns CDR1 MDHEN and CDR2 SYDVKM. This CDR3 is 14 amino acids long. J gave up 8 bases and V 3 bases, and 4 bases lay outside the gene matches.

The rearrangement links TRBV9 to TRBJ2-1; 10 bases align to TRBD2. Germline values: CDR1 SGDLS, CDR2 YYNGEE. The J segment lost 4 bases and the V segment lost 2 bases, leaving 9 bases of the junction unmatched. This CDR3 has 17 amino acids. The CDR3 spells CASSVQGLAGEYNEQFF. The CDR3 region has the DNA TGTGCCAGCAGCGTTCAAGGTCTAGCGGGAGAGTACAATGAGCAGTTCTTC.

This chain's CDR3 is CASSPPPGGAFF. CDR3 nucleotide sequence: TGCGCCAGCAGTCCCCCGCCTGGGGGGGCTTTCTTT. The chain couples TRBV23-1 to TRBJ1-1; D may be TRBD1 (5 bases). TRBV23-1 is an ORF, and what it does is uncertain. V lost 4 bases, J lost 11 bases, and 14 bases lay in between. This CDR3 is 12 amino acids long.

The chain carries TRBV18 and TRBJ2-5, with a weak D call TRBD1 (5 bases). Germline CDR1 is KGHSH and CDR2 is LQKENI. Deletions cut 3 bases from V and 2 bases from J, with 10 bases between. This CDR3 is built from 14 residues. The CDR3 region has the DNA TGTGCCAGCTCACCGACGCAGGGTCAAGAGACCCAGTACTTC. This encodes CASSPTQGQETQYF.

J is TRBJ1-2 and V is TRBV5-1; 9 bases map to TRBD1. Trimming removed 4 bases from V and 5 bases from J; junction bases left unmatched: 6. Germline assignment: CDR1 SGHRS and CDR2 YFSETQ. The CDR3 length is 14 residues. CDR3 in DNA: TGCGCCAGCAGCGAACCGGGACAGGGATATGGCTACACCTTC. Its protein is CASSEPGQGYGYTF. Complete variable domain (other parts from reference TRBV5-1 and TRBJ1-2): KAGVTQTPRYLIKTRGQQVTLSCSPISGHRSVSWYQQTPGQGLQFLFEYFSETQRNKGNFPGRFSGRQFSNSRSEMNVSTLELGDSALYLCASSEPGQGYGYTFGSGTRLTVV.

The V and J genes are TRBV6-4 and TRBJ2-2; 8 bases agree with TRBD1. Losses at the gene ends were 6 bases for V and 7 bases for J; bases not matched to a gene: 4. Looked up from germline, CDR1 is MRHNA and CDR2 is SNTAGT. The length of the CDR3 is 13 residues. CDR3 residues: CASSYRGDGELFF. The DNA for the CDR3 is TGTGCCAGCAGCTACAGGGGGGACGGGGAGCTGTTTTTT.

The V and J genes are TRBV6-5 and TRBJ1-1, with D tentatively TRBD1 (5 bases). The CDR3 extends over 16 amino acids. Trimming pared 2 bases from V and 4 bases from J, leaving 17 bases between. Germline CDR1 MNHEY, CDR2 SVGAGI. In nucleotides, the CDR3 is TGTGCCAGCAGTTACGCCATAAGGGCCCAGGGCACTGAAGCTTTCTTT. This sequence encodes CASSYAIRAQGTEAFF.

This rearrangement joins TRBV7-9 to TRBJ2-7; D is perhaps TRBD1 (6 bases). CDR3 size: 15 residues. Trimming removed 5 bases at V and 2 bases at J, with 16 bases between. Germline assignment: CDR1 SEHNR and CDR2 FQNEAQ (reference sequence). For the CDR3, the DNA is TGTGCCAGCAGCCTGACAGGCCTGTTGACCTACGAGCAGTACTTC. Encoded protein: CASSLTGLLTYEQYF.

This clone was seen only a few times. This chain joins TRBV7-3 and TRBJ2-7; D is unresolved. The CDR3 totals 14 residues. Deletions cut 2 bases from V and 0 bases from J, with 8 bases between. The germline CDR1 and CDR2 sequences are SGHTA and FQGTGA. The chain's CDR3 is CASSLSHSSYEQYF. The CDR3 DNA reads TGTGCCAGCAGCTTATCCCACAGCTCCTACGAGCAGTACTTC.

This chain connects TRBV2 to TRBJ1-5; TRBD1 agrees at 9 bases. This CDR3 has 16 residues. The germline V gene has CDR1 SNHLY and CDR2 FYNNEI. The J segment lost 2 bases and the V segment lost 1 base, leaving 3 bases of the junction unmatched. The CDR3 reads CASSEGQGGGNQPQHF. CDR3 sequence (DNA): TGTGCCAGCAGTGAAGGACAGGGGGGGGGCAATCAGCCCCAGCATTTT. Based on the CDR3 plus reference TRBV2 and TRBJ1-5, the full variable domain is EPEVTQTPSHQVTQMGQEVILRCVPISNHLYFYWYRQILGQKVEFLVSFYNNEISEKSEIFDDQFSVERPDGSNFTLKIRSTKLEDSAMYFCASSEGQGGGNQPQHFGDGTRLSIL.